The 28 T cell receptor beta chains listed next were all sequenced from one sample in a study of cytomegalovirus exposure and HLA in healthy donors. PCR was performed using 60 Vbeta and 13 Jbeta primers. The table came from immunoSEQ multiplex PCR; TCRdb's copy has only in-frame clones and leaves some out. This table has approximately 190,000 clones, 75% to 80% appearing once. The sample comprised PBMCs. Receptors were obtained from a woman in her twenties or thirties in good health and CMV-seropositive.

This clone was detected a few times. This rearrangement joins TRBV7-2 to TRBJ2-1; 9 positions match TRBD2. The CDR3 spans 16 residues. Germline V gene lookup returns CDR1 SGHTA and CDR2 FQGNSA. V dropped 3 bases and J dropped 7; count of bases not matched to a gene: 10. The CDR3 here is CASSFSTSGAGNEQFF. The DNA for the CDR3 is TGTGCCAGCAGCTTCTCGACTAGCGGAGCGGGGAATGAGCAGTTCTTC. The full variable domain, in which reference TRBV7-2 and TRBJ2-1 provide the parts outside the CDR3, is GAGVSQSPSNKVTEKGKDVELRCDPISGHTALYWYRQSLGQGLEFLIYFQGNSAPDKSGLPSDRFSAERTGGSVSTLTIQRTQQEDSAVYLCASSFSTSGAGNEQFFGPGTRLTVL.

The V and J genes are TRBV9 and TRBJ2-4, with D tentatively TRBD1 (6 bases). V lost 0 bases, J lost 0 bases, and 16 bases lay in between. Germline values: CDR1 SGDLS, CDR2 YYNGEE. The length of the CDR3 is 18 residues. The CDR3 bases are TGTGCCAGCAGCGTAGGGTGGGACACAGCCCCAGCCAAAAACATTCAGTACTTC. Its protein product is CASSVGWDTAPAKNIQYF.

V is TRBV7-3 and J is TRBJ2-1; 7 nucleotides line up with TRBD1. Germline-derived CDR1 and CDR2 are SGHTA and FQGTGA. The length of the CDR3 is 14 residues. V shed 8 bases, J shed 3 bases, and the junction held 7 bases outside the gene matches. The CDR3 DNA reads as TGTGCCAGCGCCCCGGGACAGAGCTACAATGAGCAGTTCTTC. Amino acid sequence: CASAPGQSYNEQFF.

This clone appeared a few times. The chain carries TRBV4-2 and TRBJ1-2, with TRBD1 identical over 8 bases. Germline CDR1 and CDR2: LGHNA and YNFKEQ. J lost 3 bases, V lost 4 bases, and 13 bases had no gene match. The CDR3 runs to 17 residues. CDR3 residues: CASSPRQGPDLYYGYTF. CDR3 DNA: TGTGCCAGCAGCCCCCGACAGGGGCCGGACCTTTACTATGGCTACACCTTC.

As DNA, the CDR3 is TGTGCCAGCAGCAAGGCCTTCCGGCAGGGGGGAGAGACCCAGTACTTC. The encoded protein is CASSKAFRQGGETQYF. V gene TRBV21-1 combines with J gene TRBJ2-5; the table assigns TRBD1, which was not confirmed against the DNA. TRBV21-1 is described as a pseudogene. The CDR3 has 16 residues.

This chain links TRBV27 with TRBJ1-5; tentative D call: TRBD1 (5 bases). The V gene's germline CDR1 is MNHEY and CDR2 SMNVEV (reference sequence). The CDR3 loop spans 16 amino acids. Trimming pared 3 bases from V and 10 bases from J, leaving 22 bases between. The CDR3 loop is CASSFQGHVPGLPQHF. The CDR3 DNA reads as TGTGCCAGCAGTTTCCAAGGACACGTACCAGGTCTACCCCAGCATTTT.

The chain combines TRBV6-5 with TRBJ2-5; the match to TRBD1 covers 9 bases. Trimming removed 4 bases from V and 5 bases from J; junction bases left unmatched: 8. Germline CDR1 and CDR2: MNHEY and SVGAGI. The CDR3 covers 15 residues. The CDR3: CASSWGQGPAETQYF. In DNA form, the CDR3 reads TGTGCCAGCAGTTGGGGACAGGGCCCAGCCGAGACCCAGTACTTC.

The chain uses TRBV7-3 and TRBJ2-5; 8 bases map to TRBD1. Germline trimming cut 5 bases from V and 7 bases from J; bases unmatched to any gene: 15. Germline CDR1 reads SGHTA; CDR2 reads FQGTGA. This CDR3 is 16 amino acids long. DNA of the CDR3: TGTGCCAGCAGCCTGACCGGGACAGGTGGGGCATGGACCCAGTACTTC. Translation gives CASSLTGTGGAWTQYF.

This rearrangement joins TRBV27 to TRBJ2-7; 10 bases map to TRBD2. Germline V gene sequence: CDR1 MNHEY, CDR2 SMNVEV (reference sequence). With V trimmed by 6 bases and J by 7 bases, 9 bases remained unmatched. The CDR3 covers 14 residues. CDR3 protein: CASRVAGGVREQYF. CDR3 bases: TGTGCCAGCAGGGTAGCGGGAGGAGTAAGGGAGCAGTACTTC.

This clone occurred once. The J gene is TRBJ1-1, the V gene TRBV20-1, with D perhaps matching TRBD1 (6 bases). The V end was cut by 0 bases, the J end by 10 bases, with 9 bases between. The length of the CDR3 is 11 residues. Germline CDR1 DFQATT, CDR2 SNEGSKA (reference sequence). CDR3 amino acids: CSARDQGGAFF. The CDR3 DNA is TGCAGTGCTAGAGATCAAGGGGGAGCTTTCTTT.

V gene TRBV4-2 combines with J gene TRBJ2-5, with 8 bases lining up with TRBD2. Trimming removed 1 base from V and 0 bases from J; junction bases left unmatched: 10. In germline, CDR1 is LGHNA, CDR2 YNFKEQ. This CDR3 contains 18 residues. CDR3 DNA sequence: TGTGCCAGCAGCCAAGGGGGGGAGGGACTAGGACACCAAGAGACCCAGTACTTC. Protein sequence: CASSQGGEGLGHQETQYF.

Comments on this clone: An end of the junction differs from the germline gene, which may be a read error. The V gene is TRBV29-1, the J gene TRBJ2-1; 7 bases are shared with TRBD2. Germline CDR1 reads SQVTM; CDR2 reads ANQGSEA. The CDR3 contains 14 residues. The DNA of the CDR3 is TGCAGCGTGGTCGGCCTAGCGGAATACAATGAGCGGTTCTTC. Translating gives CSVVGLAEYNERFF.

The genes are TRBV2 and TRBJ1-2; D not resolved. The CDR3 loop spans 14 amino acids. Germline CDR1 SNHLY, CDR2 FYNNEI. V lost 4 bases and J lost 2, with 11 bases in between. As DNA, the CDR3 is TGTGCCAGCAGTGCCGAGACTTTAAACTATGGCTACACCTTC. Its translation is CASSAETLNYGYTF.

CDR3 DNA sequence: TGTGCCAGCAGTGCAACCGACGCCCGGGACAGGGGGCAAGGCTACACCTTC. Protein: CASSATDARDRGQGYTF. The chain is built from TRBV25-1 and TRBJ1-2, with 12 bases identical to TRBD1. V trimming: 4 bases; J trimming: 8 bases; junction bases outside the gene matches: 14. The CDR3 has 17 residues. CDR1 and CDR2 (germline): MGHDK, SYGVNS.

This clone came up once. The chain joins TRBV10-3 to TRBJ1-5; 8 positions match TRBD1. Germline V gene lookup returns CDR1 ENHRY and CDR2 SYGVKD. The CDR3 is made up of 14 amino acids. Unmatched junction bases numbered 7, after V lost 10 bases and J lost 2 bases. CDR3 in amino acids: CASSDRGGNQPQHF. The CDR3 nucleotides are TGTGCCAGCTCAGACAGGGGTGGCAATCAGCCCCAGCATTTT.

The V gene is TRBV4-1, the J gene TRBJ1-3, with TRBD1 matching 8 bases. There are 16 residues in the CDR3. The germline V gene has CDR1 MGHRA and CDR2 YSYEKL. V lost 1 base, J lost 4 bases, and 6 bases stayed unmatched. Written as DNA, the CDR3 is TGCGCCAGCAGCCAAGGAGGCAGGGGGCGAGGAAACACCATATATTTT. Translating it yields CASSQGGRGRGNTIYF.

The V and J genes are TRBV5-4 and TRBJ1-6, with D possibly TRBD1 on 6 matching bases. V lost 0 bases and J lost 13, with 17 bases in between. Per germline, CDR1 SGHNT and CDR2 YYREEE (reference sequence). The CDR3 totals 15 residues. DNA of the CDR3: TGTGCCAGCAGCTTGGGTTTTGGGACAAGGATGCCCCTCCACTTT. It specifies CASSLGFGTRMPLHF.

V and J are TRBV7-9 and TRBJ2-5; D unresolved. The DNA end lines up better with TRBJ2-7; the J call may be wrong. CDR3 length: 14 residues. In germline, CDR1 is SEHNR, CDR2 FQNEAQ (reference sequence). The CDR3 loop reads CASSLDPGTYEQYF. DNA for the CDR3: TGTGCCAGCAGCTTAGATCCAGGCACCTACGAGCAGTACTTC.

This sequence joins TRBV19 and TRBJ2-3, with TRBD2 matching 11 bases. The CDR3 length is 15 residues. Unmatched junction bases numbered 7, after V lost 7 bases and J lost 4 bases. CDR1 is LNHDA and CDR2 is SQIVND in the germline V gene (reference sequence). CDR3 in DNA: TGTGCCAGTACCCCGACTAGCGGGGAGTCAGATACGCAGTATTTT. It codes for CASTPTSGESDTQYF.

This chain uses TRBV7-2 with TRBJ2-4; 9 nucleotides align to TRBD1. CDR1 SGHTA and CDR2 FQGNSA come from the germline V gene. The CDR3 has 12 residues. Germline trimming cut 6 bases from V and 7 bases from J; bases unmatched to any gene: 1. The CDR3 region is CASRGTGNIQYF. CDR3 coding DNA: TGTGCCAGCAGAGGGACAGGGAACATTCAGTACTTC. Looking up the rest from reference TRBV7-2 and TRBJ2-4 gives the full variable domain: GAGVSQSPSNKVTEKGKDVELRCDPISGHTALYWYRQSLGQGLEFLIYFQGNSAPDKSGLPSDRFSAERTGGSVSTLTIQRTQQEDSAVYLCASRGTGNIQYFGAGTRLSVL.

The rearrangement uses TRBV6-5 and TRBJ2-1; D is unclear. The CDR3 is made up of 13 amino acids. Trimming pared 7 bases from V and 4 bases from J, leaving 11 bases between. Per the germline V gene, CDR1 is MNHEY and CDR2 is SVGAGI. The CDR3 spells CASKAVGYNEQFF. The CDR3, as DNA: TGTGCCAGCAAGGCCGTCGGGTACAATGAGCAGTTCTTC.

This clone turned up a few times. The chain employs TRBV4-1 and TRBJ2-6; D call uncertain. The CDR3 length is 17 residues. V lost 0 bases, J lost 0 bases, and 9 bases lay in between. Germline CDR1 MGHRA, CDR2 YSYEKL. The CDR3 sequence: CASSQEARLSGANVLTF. The CDR3 DNA reads as TGCGCCAGCAGCCAAGAGGCCCGACTCTCTGGGGCCAACGTCCTGACTTTC.

This chain uses TRBV2 with TRBJ1-4; 10 bases are shared with TRBD1. Per the germline V gene, CDR1 is SNHLY and CDR2 is FYNNEI. The CDR3 loop spans 13 amino acids. With V trimmed by 4 bases and J by 8 bases, 1 base remained unmatched. CDR3 bases: TGTGCCAGCAGTGGACAGGGGGCCGAAAAACTGTTTTTT. Its translation is CASSGQGAEKLFF.

This chain joins TRBV19 and TRBJ1-5; D is undetermined. CDR1 LNHDA and CDR2 SQIVND come from the germline V gene (reference sequence). Trimming removed 3 bases at V and 5 bases at J, with 8 bases between. This CDR3 contains 13 residues. The CDR3 spells CASSIFGDQPQHF. Written as DNA, the CDR3 is TGTGCCAGTAGTATTTTCGGAGATCAGCCCCAGCATTTT.

This clone came up a few times. This chain joins TRBV6-7 and TRBJ2-7; no reliable D call. TRBV6-7 is an ORF for which the function is uncertain. The CDR3 consists of 11 residues. V dropped 11 bases and J dropped 7 bases, with 15 bases sitting between them. CDR3 loop: CAGLLLGEQYF. Here the CDR3 DNA reads TGTGCCGGGCTTTTACTTGGGGAGCAGTACTTC.

The rearrangement joins TRBV5-1 to TRBJ2-5; TRBD1 aligns across 11 bases. Per the germline V gene, CDR1 is SGHRS and CDR2 is YFSETQ. Germline trimming cut 4 bases from V and 2 bases from J; bases unmatched to any gene: 13. The CDR3 sequence is 18 residues long. CDR3 nucleotide sequence: TGCGCCAGCAGCGCGGGACAGGGGGTGAGCAGCTTACAAGAGACCCAGTACTTC. Residues: CASSAGQGVSSLQETQYF.

The J gene is TRBJ2-7, the V gene TRBV6-1; 10 bases match TRBD1. This CDR3 is built from 13 residues. Losses at the gene ends were 8 bases for V and 4 bases for J; bases not matched to a gene: 5. Germline V gives CDR1 MNHNS, CDR2 SASEGT. The CDR3: CASLRQGAYEQYF. CDR3 bases: TGTGCCAGCTTAAGACAGGGGGCTTACGAGCAGTACTTC.

This chain links TRBV4-1 with TRBJ1-1; possible D gene TRBD1, 6 bases. The V gene's germline CDR1 is MGHRA and CDR2 YSYEKL. Trimming cost V 1 base and J 1 base, with 7 bases left between them. The length of the CDR3 is 14 residues. The CDR3 sequence: CASSQGGGNTEAFF. Here the CDR3 DNA reads TGCGCCAGCAGCCAAGGAGGGGGGAACACTGAAGCTTTCTTT.